These 27 T cell receptor beta chains originate from one sample sequenced in a study of blood T cell repertoires in COVID-19. TCRdb keeps only in-frame clones here, not all; method: immunoSEQ multiplex PCR. The table has roughly 80,000 clones, 70% to 90% seen once; the top ten hold around 7.3%. Sequencing was performed on peripheral blood. Every receptor here comes from a woman older than 75 with acute or convalescent COVID-19.

V and J are TRBV10-3 and TRBJ2-7; TRBD2 matches 8 bases. The ends lost 8 bases at V and 5 bases at J; junction bases unmatched: 11. Germline values: CDR1 ENHRY, CDR2 SYGVKD. The CDR3 spans 14 residues. CDR3 sequence: CAIPSTSGSNEQYF. The CDR3 DNA sequence: TGTGCCATCCCAAGCACTAGCGGTTCGAACGAGCAGTACTTC.

The chain joins TRBV5-1 to TRBJ1-6; no firm D call. The CDR3 runs 18 residues. CDR1 and CDR2 (germline): SGHRS, YFSETQ. V was pared by 0 bases and J by 0 bases, with 13 bases between. CDR3: CASSLVDGLSSYNSPLHF. In DNA form, the CDR3 reads TGCGCCAGCAGCTTGGTGGACGGACTCAGCTCCTATAATTCACCCCTCCACTTT. Variable domain in full (rest from reference TRBV5-1 and TRBJ1-6): KAGVTQTPRYLIKTRGQQVTLSCSPISGHRSVSWYQQTPGQGLQFLFEYFSETQRNKGNFPGRFSGRQFSNSRSEMNVSTLELGDSALYLCASSLVDGLSSYNSPLHFGNGTRLTVT.

V and J are TRBV10-2 and TRBJ2-7; D not certain. Germline CDR1 is WSHSY and CDR2 is SAAADI. The germline V and J ends were trimmed by 3 bases and 3 bases, with 21 bases remaining between them. CDR3 length: 17 residues. The CDR3 protein is CASSEGPGVQIDYEQYF. The CDR3 nucleotides read TGCGCCAGCAGTGAAGGCCCTGGCGTACAGATAGACTACGAGCAGTACTTC.

This clone was recorded only once. J is TRBJ1-2 and V is TRBV13, with D possibly matching TRBD1 (6 bases). The CDR3 is made up of 13 amino acids. Trimming shortened V by 5 bases and J by 8 bases, and 15 bases separated the two germline ends. Germline assignment: CDR1 PRHDT and CDR2 FYEKMQ (reference sequence). The CDR3 region is CASSRGQKGGYTF. The CDR3 DNA is TGTGCCAGCAGCCGAGGACAGAAGGGGGGCTACACCTTC.

The chain carries TRBV4-1 and TRBJ1-3; unclear D gene. The CDR3 loop spans 16 amino acids. V lost 3 bases and J lost 4, with 16 bases in between. CDR1 and CDR2 from the germline V gene are MGHRA and YSYEKL. CDR3 nucleotides: TGCGCCAGCAGCCAGGGGAGAGGGAGTTCCGGAAACACCATATATTTT. Its protein product is CASSQGRGSSGNTIYF.

J is TRBJ2-7 and V is TRBV7-9; 8 bases are shared with TRBD2. This CDR3 has 13 residues. Per the germline V gene, CDR1 is SEHNR and CDR2 is FQNEAQ (reference sequence). V lost 8 bases and J lost 6; bases outside the gene matches: 9. This chain's CDR3 is CASFAPRGVEQYF. DNA of the CDR3: TGTGCCAGCTTCGCACCGCGGGGGGTCGAGCAGTACTTC. The whole variable domain, filled in from reference TRBV7-9 and TRBJ2-7, reads DTGVSQNPRHKITKRGQNVTFRCDPISEHNRLYWYRQTLGQGPEFLTYFQNEAQLEKSRLLSDRFSAERPKGSFSTLEIQRTEQGDSAMYLCASFAPRGVEQYFGPGTRLTVT.

Here the CDR3 reads CASSLVDRNNEKLFF. CDR3 DNA sequence: TGTGCCAGCAGCTTGGTGGACAGGAATAATGAAAAACTGTTTTTT. This chain uses TRBV5-6 with TRBJ1-4; 7 bases map to TRBD1. Per germline, CDR1 SGHDT and CDR2 YYEEEE. Germline trimming cut 0 bases from V and 4 bases from J; bases unmatched to any gene: 3. The CDR3 extends over 15 amino acids. Based on the CDR3 plus reference TRBV5-6 and TRBJ1-4, the full variable domain is DAGVTQSPTHLIKTRGQQVTLRCSPKSGHDTVSWYQQALGQGPQFIFQYYEEEERQRGNFPDRFSGHQFPNYSSELNVNALLLGDSALYLCASSLVDRNNEKLFFGSGTQLSVL.

The chain combines TRBV6-6 with TRBJ2-5; a weak D match, TRBD1 (5 bases). There are 13 residues in the CDR3. Germline CDR1 reads MNHNY; CDR2 reads SVGAGI (reference sequence). V was shortened by 6 bases and J by 0 bases, with 8 bases between the two germline ends. CDR3 DNA: TGTGCCAGCAGCTGGGGCCACCAAGAGACCCAGTACTTC. Its translation is CASSWGHQETQYF.

The J gene is TRBJ2-7, the V gene TRBV6-5; 7 nucleotides align to TRBD1. From germline, CDR1 is MNHEY and CDR2 SVGAGI. After removal of 8 bases from V and 7 bases from J, the junction contained 14 bases not matched to a gene. The CDR3 loop spans 14 amino acids. CDR3 protein: CASRDTGAFGEQYF. CDR3 nucleotides: TGTGCCAGCCGGGACACAGGGGCATTCGGGGAGCAGTACTTC.

The gene calls are TRBV5-4 and TRBJ2-3; no firm D call. The CDR3 is 11 residues long. The germline V and J ends were trimmed by 0 bases and 6 bases, with 2 bases remaining between them. CDR1 SGHNT and CDR2 YYREEE come from the germline V gene (reference sequence). CDR3 coding DNA: TGTGCCAGCAGCTTGGCGGATACGCAGTATTTT. Its translation is CASSLADTQYF.

The rearrangement uses TRBV6-5 and TRBJ1-4; no firm D call. The CDR3 consists of 14 residues. The V gene lost 4 bases and the J gene lost 10 bases, with 16 bases spanning the gap. CDR1 is MNHEY and CDR2 is SVGAGI in the germline V gene. CDR3 region: CASSSPGRNVKLFF. The CDR3 bases are TGTGCCAGCAGTTCCCCGGGTAGGAACGTAAAACTGTTTTTT.

This chain uses TRBV3-1 (or the pseudogene TRBV3-2) with TRBJ2-1; 10 positions match TRBD2. CDR1 and CDR2 (germline): LGHDT, YNNKEL (reference sequence). The CDR3 contains 16 residues. Trimming cost V 2 bases and J 6 bases; bases outside gene matches: 7. Here the CDR3 reads CASSQQTSGDLNEQFF. The CDR3 DNA is TGTGCCAGCAGCCAACAAACTAGCGGGGATCTCAATGAGCAGTTCTTC.

The genes are TRBV4-1 and TRBJ1-2, with D possibly matching TRBD1 (5 bases). V was trimmed by 0 bases and J by 8 bases, leaving 7 bases between them. Per the germline V gene, CDR1 is MGHRA and CDR2 is YSYEKL. This CDR3 has 12 residues. The chain's CDR3 is CASSQEWGGYTF. The CDR3 DNA is TGCGCCAGCAGCCAAGAATGGGGCGGCTACACCTTC.

V gene TRBV7-9 combines with J gene TRBJ2-1; the D gene is possibly TRBD2 (5 bases). V was trimmed by 4 bases and J by 2 bases, leaving 12 bases between them. The length of the CDR3 is 15 residues. Germline V lookup: CDR1 SEHNR, CDR2 FQNEAQ (reference sequence). The CDR3 DNA sequence: TGTGCCAGCAGCTCCCGACTACCTGCCTACAATGAGCAGTTCTTC. It specifies CASSSRLPAYNEQFF. The variable domain in full, completed from reference TRBV7-9 and TRBJ2-1, reads DTGVSQNPRHKITKRGQNVTFRCDPISEHNRLYWYRQTLGQGPEFLTYFQNEAQLEKSRLLSDRFSAERPKGSFSTLEIQRTEQGDSAMYLCASSSRLPAYNEQFFGPGTRLTVL.

This chain joins TRBV6-2 or TRBV6-3 and TRBJ1-1; no reliable D call. The CDR3 extends over 12 amino acids. The germline V and J ends were trimmed by 4 bases and 4 bases, with 7 bases remaining between them. The germline V gene has CDR1 MNHEY and CDR2 SVGEGT. CDR3 in DNA: TGTGCCAGCAGTTTGACTCCCACTGAAGCTTTCTTT. Protein product: CASSLTPTEAFF.

V gene TRBV6-5 combines with J gene TRBJ2-1; TRBD2 might be the D (6 bases). The CDR3 extends over 15 amino acids. Germline lookup yields CDR1 MNHEY and CDR2 SVGAGI. V lost 7 bases, J lost 7 bases, and 20 bases lay in between. The CDR3 DNA is TGTGCCAGCACCAATACCCGGGCGGGGTTGAATGAGCAGTTCTTC. Amino acids: CASTNTRAGLNEQFF.

This chain's CDR3 is CASSPPGSVRVLEKLFF. The CDR3 DNA reads as TGTGCCAGCAGCCCTCCGGGTAGCGTGAGGGTATTGGAAAAACTGTTTTTT. The chain carries TRBV7-2 and TRBJ1-4; D gene unclear. Germline-derived CDR1 and CDR2 are SGHTA and FQGNSA. This CDR3 comprises 17 residues. V shed 5 bases and J shed 8 bases, with 24 bases lying between them.

The chain combines TRBV25-1 with TRBJ2-2; 7 bases match TRBD2. Germline trimming cut 3 bases from V and 1 base from J; bases unmatched to any gene: 11. Germline V gene data show CDR1 as MGHDK and CDR2 as SYGVNS. CDR3 length: 18 amino acids. The CDR3 DNA reads as TGTGCCAGCAGTGATCCGTATGGGGCTAGCGGGAACACCGGGGAGCTGTTTTTT. The encoded protein is CASSDPYGASGNTGELFF.

The V and J genes are TRBV27 and TRBJ2-7; 7 bases are shared with TRBD1. CDR1 and CDR2 (germline): MNHEY, SMNVEV (reference sequence). This CDR3 contains 14 residues. V dropped 6 bases and J dropped 3; count of bases not matched to a gene: 8. The CDR3: CASSRQGKHYEQYF. The CDR3 nucleotides read TGTGCCAGCAGCCGACAGGGTAAGCACTACGAGCAGTACTTC.

The rearrangement joins TRBV2 to TRBJ2-5, with 8 bases matching TRBD2. From germline, CDR1 is SNHLY and CDR2 FYNNEI. Trimming cost V 4 bases and J 7 bases; bases outside gene matches: 11. The CDR3 length is 15 residues. The CDR3 loop reads CASSVGGRFLGTQYF. The CDR3 nucleotides are TGTGCCAGCAGTGTTGGCGGGAGGTTCTTGGGGACCCAGTACTTC.

CDR3 nucleotides: TGTGCCAGCTCACCCCCCCCGCAAGAGACCCAGTACTTC. Its protein is CASSPPPQETQYF. The chain recombines TRBV18 with TRBJ2-5; D is undetermined. This CDR3 comprises 13 residues. Per germline, CDR1 KGHSH and CDR2 LQKENI. V gave up 3 bases and J gave up 2 bases, with 7 bases separating them. The entire variable domain, with the rest obtained from reference TRBV18 and TRBJ2-5, is as follows: NAGVMQNPRHLVRRRGQEARLRCSPMKGHSHVYWYRQLPEEGLKFMVYLQKENIIDESGMPKERFSAEFPKEGPSILRIQQVVRGDSAAYFCASSPPPQETQYFGPGTRLLVL.

This chain connects TRBV7-2 to TRBJ1-5; no definite D call. The V end was cut by 1 base, the J end by 9 bases, with 13 bases between. The germline CDR1 and CDR2 sequences are SGHTA and FQGNSA. The CDR3 contains 14 residues. The CDR3 is CASSLGRREGPQHF. The DNA for the CDR3 is TGTGCCAGCAGCTTAGGTCGAAGGGAGGGGCCCCAGCATTTT.

The chain carries TRBV7-2 and TRBJ2-5, with 11 bases lining up with TRBD1. J lost 5 bases, V lost 6 bases, and 5 bases had no gene match. The CDR3 length is 14 residues. The germline V gene encodes CDR1 SGHTA and CDR2 FQGNSA. The DNA of the CDR3 is TGTGCCAGCAGGCCCGGGACAGGGGGGGAGACCCAGTACTTC. It translates to CASRPGTGGETQYF. The variable domain in full, completed from reference TRBV7-2 and TRBJ2-5, reads GAGVSQSPSNKVTEKGKDVELRCDPISGHTALYWYRQSLGQGLEFLIYFQGNSAPDKSGLPSDRFSAERTGGSVSTLTIQRTQQEDSAVYLCASRPGTGGETQYFGPGTRLLVL.

V is TRBV7-2 and J is TRBJ2-5; tentatively, D is TRBD1 (6 bases). The V end was cut by 1 base, the J end by 2 bases, with 8 bases between. Germline V gene lookup returns CDR1 SGHTA and CDR2 FQGNSA. The CDR3 is 14 residues long. The CDR3 protein is CASSLEGQQETQYF. The CDR3 DNA reads as TGTGCCAGCAGCTTAGAAGGACAGCAAGAGACCCAGTACTTC.

The rearrangement links TRBV15 to TRBJ2-7; TRBD2 matches at 8 bases. The CDR3 has 12 amino acids. Germline trimming cut 6 bases from V and 4 bases from J; bases unmatched to any gene: 2. Looked up from germline, CDR1 is LNHNV and CDR2 is YYDKDF (reference sequence). The CDR3 DNA reads TGTGCCACCAGTCAGCGGGGGTACGAGCAGTACTTC. This gives the protein CATSQRGYEQYF.

Note on this clone: A junction end diverges from the germline sequence, so it may reflect a read error. The chain employs TRBV11-1 and TRBJ2-1; D perhaps matches TRBD1 (6 bases). This CDR3 has 15 residues. Germline-derived CDR1 and CDR2 are SGHAT and FQDESV (reference sequence). CDR3 protein: CASSVARGHYNEQFF. CDR3 coding DNA: TGTGCCAGCAGCGTAGCCAGGGGACACTACAATGAGCAGTTCTTC.

V gene TRBV7-9 combines with J gene TRBJ2-6, with D unresolved. The germline gives CDR1 SEHNR, CDR2 FQNEAQ (reference sequence). This CDR3 spans 14 amino acids. V shed 5 bases and J shed 2 bases, with 7 bases lying between them. In DNA form, the CDR3 reads TGTGCCAGCAGCCTAACCACTGGGGCCAACGTCCTGACTTTC. Translation: CASSLTTGANVLTF.